The sequence of this T cell receptor (beta chain) was determined in a study of regulatory T cells in long-lasting Graves disease. Deletions cut 3 bases from V and 5 bases from J, with 19 bases between. The CDR3 totals 16 residues. Per the germline V gene, CDR1 is MDHEN and CDR2 is SYDVKM. This clonotype came up many times. Investigators prepared the TCR beta libraries by applying iRepertoire HTBI primers and Arm-PCR of CDR3 regions. TCRdb called the multiplex PCR reads again in MiXCR, with one record for every CDR3 protein. The profile shows roughly 470,000 distinct CDR3 sequences, more than 20% of them singletons. The time point: persistent/refractory GD, antithyroid drugs over 5 years with positive TRAb. Preparation of the TCR library used RNA extracted from PBMCs.

The TCR sequence derives from a female donor with Graves disease. This chain uses TRBV28 with TRBJ2-5, with D maybe TRBD2 (6 bases). Material: peripheral blood mononuclear cells (PBMCs), obtained when the disease was refractory, from a patient treated with antithyroid drugs. This CDR3 reads CASSFWGEERLETQYF. As DNA, the CDR3 is TGTGCCAGCAGTTTTTGGGGGGAGGAAAGGTTGGAGACCCAGTACTTC.